The T cell receptor (beta chain) described here comes from a study of glioma-infiltrating T cells. The iRepertoire nested amplicon-rescue multiplex PCR amplified TCR alpha and beta CDR3s from RNA. Each CDR3 protein gets one entry after TCRdb re-called the multiplex PCR reads with MiXCR. The sample has 300,000 to 400,000 distinct CDR3 sequences, 41% seen once; the top ten hold 12%. The TCR comes from a human donor with low-grade glioma or glioblastoma, undergoing nonglioma brain surgery, or in good health (not recorded which). Source material: glioma tissue, nonneoplastic brain tissue, or PBMCs (not recorded which).

CDR3 loop: CASSLPGQGLLNEKLFF. The CDR3 DNA reads as TGTGCCAGCAGCTTGCCGGGACAGGGCCTCCTCAATGAAAAACTGTTTTTT. The rearrangement uses TRBV7-2 and TRBJ1-4; 9 nucleotides match TRBD1. V was clipped by 3 bases and J by 5 bases; unmatched bases: 10. This CDR3 is built from 17 residues. Per the germline V gene, CDR1 is SGHTA and CDR2 is FQGNSA. The full variable domain, in which reference TRBV7-2 and TRBJ1-4 provide the parts outside the CDR3, is GAGVSQSPSNKVTEKGKDVELRCDPISGHTALYWYRQSLGQGLEFLIYFQGNSAPDKSGLPSDRFSAERTGGSVSTLTIQRTQQEDSAVYLCASSLPGQGLLNEKLFFGSGTQLSVL.